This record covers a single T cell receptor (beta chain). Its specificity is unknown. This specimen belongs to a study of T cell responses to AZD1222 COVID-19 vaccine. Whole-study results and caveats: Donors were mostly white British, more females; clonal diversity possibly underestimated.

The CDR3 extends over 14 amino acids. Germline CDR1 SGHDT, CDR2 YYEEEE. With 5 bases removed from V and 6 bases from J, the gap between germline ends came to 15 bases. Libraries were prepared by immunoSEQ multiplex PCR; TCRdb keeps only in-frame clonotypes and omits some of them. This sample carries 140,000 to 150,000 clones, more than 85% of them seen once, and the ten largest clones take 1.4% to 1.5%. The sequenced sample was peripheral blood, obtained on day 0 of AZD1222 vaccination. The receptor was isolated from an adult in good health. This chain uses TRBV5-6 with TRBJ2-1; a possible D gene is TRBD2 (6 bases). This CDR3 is CASSSAGLGNEQFF. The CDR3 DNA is TGTGCCAGCAGTTCGGCGGGGCTAGGCAATGAGCAGTTCTTC.